This T cell receptor beta chain emerged from a study of blood T cell repertoires in COVID-19. This table comes from immunoSEQ multiplex PCR, and its TCRdb copy is limited to in-frame clones, with some not included. The sample includes about 40,000 clones, around 87% seen only once; the top ten take around 20%. The V gene's germline CDR1 is SGHDT and CDR2 YYEEEE. The CDR3 contains 19 residues. Trimming took 1 base from V and 4 from J; bases not matched to a gene: 9. This sequence was found in a man between 60 and 70 years old with acute or convalescent COVID-19. Sequenced sample: peripheral blood. The chain is built from TRBV5-6 and TRBJ2-2; 14 nucleotides agree with TRBD2. This chain's CDR3 is CASSLSGTSGRRSTGELFF. Here the CDR3 DNA reads TGTGCCAGCAGCTTGTCGGGGACTAGCGGGAGACGGAGCACCGGGGAGCTGTTTTTT.